The following is a T cell receptor (beta chain) sequence with its context. Its antigen is as yet unknown. This sample is part of a study of cytomegalovirus exposure and HLA in healthy donors. General observations from the study: In vitro testing confirmed a few CMV-associated chains as specific for CMV antigens. The classifier was said to identify cytomegalovirus status with high specificity and sensitivity. The study found most TCR sequences rare, yet found some public TCRs in many donors.

Clones were read by immunoSEQ multiplex PCR, and TCRdb kept only the in-frame ones, dropping some. In the table there are around 160,000 clones, about 90% of which are singletons. These donors were members of the roughly 110-subject validation cohort, a group separate from the roughly 670-subject first cohort. The junction had 5 bases not matched to a gene; V was cut back by 5 bases and J by 1 base. Germline assignment: CDR1 SEHNR and CDR2 FQNEAQ (reference sequence). The CDR3 has 16 residues. What was sequenced was PBMCs. This TCR came from a woman aged 18-30 years in good health and CMV-seropositive. The rearrangement links TRBV7-9 to TRBJ1-5, with 10 positions matching TRBD1. The CDR3 loop is CASSRGTGESNQPQHF. The DNA of the CDR3 is TGTGCCAGCAGCCGAGGGACAGGGGAGAGCAATCAGCCCCAGCATTTT.